A selection of T cell receptor beta chains follows, all from one sample in a study of T-cell reconstitution after alpha-beta-depleted transplantation in children. TCRdb redid the calling of the PCR reads with MiXCR, one entry per CDR3 protein. The repertoire has about 900,000 distinct CDR3 sequences, roughly 31% of them found once; the top ten carry about 28%. This material consisted of PBMCs, mostly from graft donor cells, taken 360 days after TCRalphabeta/CD19-depleted stem cell transplant. Receptors originate from a boy in the first two years of life who had a stem cell transplant for SCID, so the T cells may come from the graft donor. Both conserved end residues are part of each CDR3. The D gene is left open where the match is weak. The size of a clone is reported for some rows only, either as once, few or many, or as a class for expanded clones.

TRBV15,TRBJ2-1,few,TRBD1,CATTRDRARSEQFF,TGTGCCACCACCCGGGACAGGGCTCGTAGTGAGCAGTTCTTC
TRBV10-3,TRBJ2-1,NA,NA,CAISEPEGYNEQFF,TGTGCCATCAGTGAGCCAGAGGGCTACAATGAGCAGTTCTTC
TRBV3-1,TRBJ2-3,NA,NA,CASSQDWAGLTDTQYF,TGTGCCAGCAGCCAAGATTGGGCAGGGCTCACAGATACGCAGTATTTT
TRBV7-6,TRBJ2-7,few,NA,CASSLKSPYEQYF,TGTGCCAGCAGCTTAAAATCCCCCTACGAGCAGTACTTC
TRBV12-1,TRBJ2-5,few,NA,CASSFRGGAQETQYF,TGTGCCAGCAGCTTCCGGGGGGGCGCCCAAGAGACCCAGTACTTC
TRBV5-1,TRBJ2-2,NA,NA,CASSLARQTERELFF,TGCGCCAGCAGCTTGGCAAGACAGACTGAACGTGAGCTGTTTTTT
TRBV20-1,TRBJ2-7,NA,NA,CSARATPGPTYEQYF,TGCAGTGCTAGAGCTACGCCGGGACCTACCTACGAGCAGTACTTC
TRBV5-1,TRBJ2-1,NA,TRBD2,CASSWAGTNNEQFF,TGCGCCAGCAGCTGGGCGGGGACTAACAATGAGCAGTTCTTC
TRBV12-3/TRBV12-4,TRBJ2-5,few,NA,CATGERQETQYF,TGTGCCACCGGGGAACGACAAGAGACCCAGTACTTC
TRBV19,TRBJ2-7,NA,NA,CASSMELADSYEQYF,TGTGCCAGTAGTATGGAACTAGCCGATTCCTACGAGCAGTACTTC
TRBV12-3/TRBV12-4,TRBJ2-2,NA,NA,CASSEPGPPTGELFF,TGTGCCAGCAGTGAACCGGGACCGCCCACCGGGGAGCTGTTTTTT
TRBV20-1,TRBJ2-1,once,NA,CSASWGAVAYNEQFF,TGCAGTGCTAGTTGGGGGGCGGTGGCTTACAATGAGCAGTTCTTC
TRBV19,TRBJ1-1,few,NA,CASKFTGLTEAFF,TGTGCCAGTAAGTTCACAGGACTTACTGAAGCTTTCTTT
TRBV12-3/TRBV12-4,TRBJ1-3,few,NA,CASSPERGRSTIYF,TGTGCCAGCAGTCCCGAGAGGGGCAGGAGCACCATATATTTT
TRBV6-1,TRBJ1-2,few,NA,CASTLGRSRGHTF,TGTGCCAGCACCTTGGGGAGGAGCCGTGGCCACACCTTC
TRBV12-3/TRBV12-4,TRBJ2-5,few,TRBD1,CASGQGRRETQYF,TGTGCCAGTGGACAGGGACGCAGAGAGACCCAGTACTTC
TRBV12-3/TRBV12-4,TRBJ2-1,NA,TRBD2,CASSLGPAGLAVNEQFF,TGTGCCAGCAGTTTAGGGCCTGCGGGACTAGCTGTCAATGAGCAGTTCTTC
TRBV7-9,TRBJ1-1,NA,NA,CASSLETGNTEAFF,TGTGCCAGCAGCTTAGAGACGGGGAACACTGAAGCTTTCTTT
TRBV12-3/TRBV12-4,TRBJ2-4,few,NA,CASSLPRGVAKNIQYF,TGTGCCAGCAGTTTACCCAGGGGAGTTGCCAAAAACATTCAGTACTTC
TRBV6-5,TRBJ1-3,NA,NA,CASSYFAPSGNTIYF,TGTGCCAGCAGTTACTTTGCCCCATCTGGAAACACCATATATTTT
TRBV5-1,TRBJ2-1,once,NA,CASTFAGAGYNEQFF,TGCGCCAGCACGTTCGCAGGGGCAGGGTACAATGAGCAGTTCTTC
TRBV15,TRBJ2-7,once,NA,CATSSQGGPYEQYF,TGTGCCACCAGCAGCCAGGGCGGCCCCTACGAGCAGTACTTC
TRBV7-6,TRBJ2-1,NA,TRBD1,CASSRQPPTGGNEQFF,TGTGCCAGCAGCCGCCAACCGCCGACAGGGGGCAATGAGCAGTTCTTC
TRBV4-2,TRBJ2-1,NA,NA,CASSQGGYSYNEQFF,TGTGCCAGCAGCCAAGGAGGATACTCCTACAATGAGCAGTTCTTC
TRBV20-1,TRBJ2-7,NA,TRBD2,CSTTSGAAYEQYF,TGCAGTACGACTAGCGGGGCCGCCTACGAGCAGTACTTC
TRBV7-8,TRBJ2-5,NA,TRBD1,CASSLMAGGEETQYF,TGTGCCAGCAGCTTAATGGCAGGGGGCGAAGAGACCCAGTACTTC
TRBV20-1,TRBJ1-2,few,NA,CSARQPGDFIYGYTF,TGCAGTGCTAGGCAACCAGGGGATTTCATATATGGCTACACCTTC
TRBV2,TRBJ2-2,NA,TRBD1,CASSGQGRNTGELFF,TGTGCCAGCAGTGGACAGGGGCGAAACACCGGGGAGCTGTTTTTT
TRBV5-6,TRBJ2-7,NA,TRBD1,CASSTIATGTYEQYF,TGTGCCAGCAGCACAATCGCGACAGGGACCTACGAGCAGTACTTC
TRBV5-5,TRBJ2-3,NA,NA,CASSLEGSADLSTQYF,TGTGCCAGCAGCTTGGAAGGGTCGGCAGACTTAAGCACGCAGTATTTT
TRBV4-3,TRBJ2-5,NA,NA,CASSQSVLGGRGIGAQNF,TGCGCCAGCAGCCAATCGGTCCTTGGGGGCCGGGGAATCGGGGCCCAGAACTTC
TRBV27,TRBJ2-2,few,NA,CASSLSRRNTGELFF,TGTGCCAGCAGTTTATCGAGGCGGAACACCGGGGAGCTGTTTTTT
TRBV5-1,TRBJ2-7,NA,NA,CASSLQPGVDEQYF,TGCGCCAGCAGCCTCCAGCCAGGGGTGGATGAGCAGTACTTC
TRBV15,TRBJ2-5,few,TRBD2,CATSRGLGETQYF,TGTGCCACCAGCAGGGGACTAGGGGAGACCCAGTACTTC
TRBV20-1,TRBJ1-4,NA,TRBD1,CSARQGALEKLFF,TGCAGTGCTAGGCAGGGGGCGTTGGAAAAACTGTTTTTT
TRBV3-1,TRBJ2-4,many,NA,CASSQDRNRIAKNIQYF,TGTGCCAGCAGCCAAGATCGAAACAGAATAGCCAAAAACATTCAGTACTTC
TRBV20-1,TRBJ1-1,few,NA,CSARARSPRGTEAFF,TGCAGTGCTAGAGCCAGGTCTCCCCGGGGGACTGAAGCTTTCTTT
TRBV9,TRBJ1-2,NA,NA,CASSVEDNGIYGYTF,TGTGCCAGCAGCGTAGAGGATAATGGCATCTATGGCTACACCTTC
TRBV13,TRBJ2-1,few,TRBD2,CASSLAGLAGHEQFF,TGTGCCAGCAGCCTAGCGGGACTAGCGGGCCATGAGCAGTTCTTC
TRBV12-3/TRBV12-4,TRBJ1-2,NA,NA,CASSFEVDYGYTF,TGTGCCAGCAGTTTTGAGGTTGACTATGGCTACACCTTC
TRBV4-2,TRBJ2-5,few,NA,CASSQRQEGQGETQYF,TGTGCCAGCAGCCAAAGACAGGAAGGCCAGGGGGAGACCCAGTACTTC
TRBV5-1,TRBJ2-7,few,NA,CASSLAGQGRTYEQYF,TGCGCCAGCAGCTTGGCCGGCCAGGGGAGAACCTACGAGCAGTACTTC
TRBV20-1,TRBJ1-1,NA,NA,CSAFGGAGTEAFF,TGCAGTGCTTTTGGGGGCGCGGGCACTGAAGCTTTCTTT
TRBV28,TRBJ2-7,many,TRBD2,CASSFKRGGPYEQYF,TGTGCCAGCAGTTTTAAGCGGGGGGGCCCCTACGAGCAGTACTTC
TRBV20-1,TRBJ2-4,NA,TRBD1,CSAMRQGGRNIQYF,TGCAGTGCTATGCGACAGGGCGGTCGGAACATTCAGTACTTC
TRBV7-2,TRBJ2-3,NA,NA,CASSLVSRGTDTQYF,TGTGCCAGCAGCTTGGTTAGCCGAGGCACAGATACGCAGTATTTT
TRBV25-1,TRBJ2-5,NA,NA,CASSGGSWYQETQYF,TGTGCCAGCAGTGGAGGATCCTGGTACCAAGAGACCCAGTACTTC
TRBV11-2,TRBJ1-3,NA,NA,CASSLSYSGNTIYF,TGTGCCAGCAGCTTAAGCTACTCTGGAAACACCATATATTTT
TRBV5-1,TRBJ1-1,few,NA,CASSPRGFGNTEAFF,TGCGCCAGCAGTCCTCGGGGGTTCGGGAACACTGAAGCTTTCTTT
TRBV3-1,TRBJ1-1,few,NA,CASSQVSRGNLNTEAFF,TGTGCCAGCAGCCAAGTCTCACGGGGAAACTTGAACACTGAAGCTTTCTTT
TRBV5-6,TRBJ1-1,few,NA,CASSFSRSGAEAFF,TGTGCCAGCAGCTTTTCCCGGTCGGGCGCTGAAGCTTTCTTT
TRBV19,TRBJ2-2,NA,NA,CASTPSRRGETGELFF,TGTGCCAGTACTCCCTCCCGCAGGGGAGAAACCGGGGAGCTGTTTTTT
TRBV27,TRBJ1-5,few,TRBD1,CASSSSGGRNQPQHF,TGTGCCAGCAGTTCGTCAGGGGGCCGCAATCAGCCCCAGCATTTT